These T cell receptor beta chains were read from a single sample in a study of a mutant IDH1 vaccine in newly diagnosed glioma. Assay: immunoSEQ multiplex PCR; the TCRdb copy retains only in-frame clones and omits some. The profile covers around 84,000 clones, with 75% to 90% appearing a single time and approximately 5.6% taken by the ten largest. These receptors' antigens are unknown. The sample here was PBMCs, taken from a glioma patient whose treatment included an IDH1 peptide vaccine. These receptors all come from a man aged 40-50 years with glioma. Both conserved end residues are part of each CDR3. Each record gives: D gene, V gene, J gene, CDR3 protein, CDR3 DNA. A D gene is named only where the DNA matches it firmly.

D: TRBD1
V: TRBV10-1
J: TRBJ2-3
CDR3: CASSDTGGTDTQYF
DNA: TGCGCCAGCAGCGATACAGGGGGCACAGATACGCAGTATTTT

D: NA
V: TRBV10-3
J: TRBJ1-2
CDR3: CAISEGQGYGYTF
DNA: TGTGCCATCAGTGAGGGGCAGGGCTATGGCTACACCTTC

D: TRBD1
V: TRBV5-1
J: TRBJ2-2
CDR3: CASSSTGTGTGELFF
DNA: TGCGCCAGCAGCTCTACCGGGACAGGGACCGGGGAGCTGTTTTTT

D: NA
V: TRBV21-1
J: TRBJ2-7
CDR3: CASTGFGAIHEQYF
DNA: TGTGCCAGCACCGGGTTTGGAGCCATCCACGAGCAGTACTTC

D: NA
V: TRBV7-3
J: TRBJ1-2
CDR3: CASSLTIKQRYGYTF
DNA: TGTGCCAGCAGCTTAACGATTAAGCAACGCTATGGCTACACCTTC

D: NA
V: TRBV27
J: TRBJ2-3
CDR3: CASSFGDTQYF
DNA: TGTGCCAGCAGTTTTGGAGATACGCAGTATTTT

D: NA
V: TRBV11-1
J: TRBJ2-7
CDR3: CASSLDVGEQYF
DNA: TGTGCCAGCAGCCTAGATGTCGGCGAGCAGTACTTC

D: NA
V: TRBV25-1
J: TRBJ2-7
CDR3: CASSNAGHYEQYF
DNA: TGTGCCAGCAGTAATGCAGGGCACTACGAGCAGTACTTC

D: TRBD2
V: TRBV2
J: TRBJ2-2
CDR3: CASNGGRAQTGELFF
DNA: TGTGCCAGCAATGGAGGGAGGGCCCAAACCGGGGAGCTGTTTTTT

D: NA
V: TRBV5-1
J: TRBJ2-5
CDR3: CASSLLGGKQETQYF
DNA: TGCGCCAGCAGCCTCCTCGGGGGTAAACAAGAGACCCAGTACTTC